The T cell receptor beta chain under discussion was sequenced for a study of CD8+CD57+ T cells in acquired aplastic anemia. Background on the study: On average, sorted CD4+ and CD8+ cells gave 3 to 4 ug of DNA. CD4+ reads averaged about 9.9 million in healthy donors. Whole-study results and caveats: Patients and controls were not found to differ significantly in CD8+ Simpson's diversity.

The CDR3 spans 20 amino acids, including both terminal residues. Germline values: CDR1 SGHAT, CDR2 FQNNGV. TCR beta VDJ and CDR3 were profiled, and genomic DNA was the template. TCRdb processed the reads anew with MiXCR; each CDR3 protein has one entry. Of hundreds of thousands of distinct CDR3 sequences listed, 55% to 70% are singletons. As to this clonotype: No antigen is known for it. The DNA is omitted, as the CDR3 cannot be located on it reliably, and the CDR3 follows TCRdb's listing.

V usage is TRBV11-2 and J usage is TRBJ2-7; TRBD1, the D gene given by the table, was not confirmed from the DNA. This clonotype was sampled from a human donor in good health, serving as a control. The sample taken for sequencing was sorted CD4+, CD8+, or CD8+CD57+ T cells (not recorded which) from PBMCs. CDR3 in amino acids: CASSIYLCSGKSDRTYEQYF.